The clone carrying this TCR beta chain was detected only a few times. Its cognate antigen is unknown. Template switching, a step in the protocol, added a universal primer site, and cDNA carried unique molecular identifiers. TCRdb called the 5' RACE reads again in MiXCR, with one record for every CDR3 protein. The data contain hundreds of thousands of distinct CDR3 sequences, 9% to 15% of them singletons. Looked up from germline, CDR1 is MDHEN and CDR2 is SYDVKM. The V end was cut by 4 bases, the J end by 1 base, with 10 bases between. The CDR3 covers 14 residues. The data belong to a study of identical twins. Study results and limitations: Possibly, invariant MAIT and iNKT cells partly confounded zero-insertion analyses. Memory repertoires showed no such pattern, whereas abundant cord blood beta clonotypes carried fewer insertions.

There were only healthy Caucasians among the donors. The sample was also reused in another study, on yellow fever vaccine responses in identical twins.

Sequenced material: CD8+ T cells sorted from blood. This receptor was identified in a woman between 18 and 29 years old in good health. The chain couples TRBV28 to TRBJ2-5, with D possibly matching TRBD1 (7 bases). CDR3 protein: CASSWRDSQETQYF. In nucleotides, the CDR3 is TGTGCCAGCAGTTGGAGGGACAGCCAAGAGACCCAGTACTTC.